Shown below are 24 T cell receptor beta chains from a single sample sequenced in a study of blood T cells in healthy people across ages. Then a second PCR, running about 6 to 11 cycles, was carried out with a sample-barcoded 5' primer and a J-beta primer mix. Each CDR3 protein is one row after TCRdb ran MiXCR on the 5' RACE reads. The table has roughly 560,000 distinct CDR3 sequences, approximately 25% seen once. These records were also assigned to another study, of T cells of mothers and their children.

Sequencing used blood. These receptors originate from a boy between 10 and 17 years old in good health.

A few counts support this clonotype. The rearrangement uses TRBV5-6 and TRBJ2-2; no clear D gene. CDR3 length: 15 residues. V was shortened by 3 bases and J by 4 bases, with 13 bases between the two germline ends. Germline CDR1 is SGHDT and CDR2 is YYEEEE. The CDR3 protein is CASSSGMPVTGELFF. The CDR3 nucleotides are TGTGCCAGCAGCTCTGGGATGCCCGTCACCGGGGAGCTGTTTTTT.

This clonotype was seen only a few times. The chain couples TRBV7-2 to TRBJ2-5; 10 nucleotides match TRBD1. CDR3 length: 14 residues. The J segment lost 4 bases and the V segment lost 5 bases, leaving 4 bases of the junction unmatched. Germline assignment: CDR1 SGHTA and CDR2 FQGNSA. CDR3 DNA: TGTGCCAGCAGCGTGGGACAGGGGTTAGAGACCCAGTACTTC. This sequence encodes CASSVGQGLETQYF. The full variable domain, with the rest looked up from reference TRBV7-2 and TRBJ2-5, is GAGVSQSPSNKVTEKGKDVELRCDPISGHTALYWYRQSLGQGLEFLIYFQGNSAPDKSGLPSDRFSAERTGGSVSTLTIQRTQQEDSAVYLCASSVGQGLETQYFGPGTRLLVL.

This clonotype was counted only a few times. The chain joins TRBV9 to TRBJ2-2; 11 bases fit TRBD2. CDR3 length: 18 residues. Germline lookup yields CDR1 SGDLS and CDR2 YYNGEE. V lost 0 bases and J lost 4; bases outside the gene matches: 8. CDR3 bases: TGTGCCAGCAGCGTAGCTTCCGGACTAGCGGGCCTCACCGGGGAGCTGTTTTTT. It codes for CASSVASGLAGLTGELFF.

This clonotype was seen more than once but under ten times. The rearrangement links TRBV7-2 to TRBJ2-2, with 15 bases matching TRBD2. This CDR3 has 20 residues. Trimming cost V 2 bases and J 6 bases; bases outside gene matches: 13. Germline CDR1 and CDR2: SGHTA and FQGNSA. Here the CDR3 reads CASSLSPLWTSGRVAGELFF. The DNA of the CDR3 is TGTGCCAGCAGCTTAAGCCCCCTCTGGACTAGCGGGAGGGTGGCCGGGGAGCTGTTTTTT. The variable domain in full, completed from reference TRBV7-2 and TRBJ2-2, reads GAGVSQSPSNKVTEKGKDVELRCDPISGHTALYWYRQSLGQGLEFLIYFQGNSAPDKSGLPSDRFSAERTGGSVSTLTIQRTQQEDSAVYLCASSLSPLWTSGRVAGELFFGEGSRLTVL.

The gene calls are TRBV27 and TRBJ2-1; D is ambiguous. The CDR3 spans 15 residues. CDR1 and CDR2 (germline): MNHEY, SMNVEV (reference sequence). Between the trimmed V and J ends, which lost 6 bases and 0 bases, there was a span of 12 bases. The CDR3 DNA follows: TGTGCCAGCAGAAGGGAACGGCGCTCCTACAATGAGCAGTTCTTC. It translates to CASRRERRSYNEQFF.

This chain connects TRBV29-1 to TRBJ2-3, with D unclear. The germline V gene has CDR1 SQVTM and CDR2 ANQGSEA. V lost 7 bases and J lost 3, with 8 bases in between. There are 11 residues in the CDR3. CDR3 DNA sequence: TGCAGCGGACTGGTGACAGATACGCAGTATTTT. Translated: CSGLVTDTQYF.

This clonotype was counted between two and nine times. This chain uses TRBV7-3 with TRBJ2-1, with D perhaps TRBD1 or TRBD2 (5 bases each). CDR3 length: 14 residues. With 5 bases removed from V and 5 bases from J, the gap between germline ends came to 13 bases. The germline V gene encodes CDR1 SGHTA and CDR2 FQGTGA. In nucleotides, the CDR3 is TGTGCCAGCAGCCGAGGGGCTCGAGACAATGAGCAGTTCTTC. It specifies CASSRGARDNEQFF.

The rearrangement joins TRBV20-1 to TRBJ1-1; no clear D. Trimming left V 3 bases short and J 7 bases short, with 6 bases between. The CDR3 length is 10 residues. The germline CDR1 and CDR2 sequences are DFQATT and SNEGSKA (reference sequence). The CDR3 bases are TGCAGTGCTAGTTCTCTTGAAGCTTTCTTT. It encodes CSASSLEAFF.

This clonotype was detected only a few times. The V and J genes are TRBV27 and TRBJ2-7; TRBD2 is a possible D gene (7 bases). V lost 10 bases to trimming and J lost 2 bases, with 15 bases between them. The CDR3 consists of 13 residues. The germline V gene has CDR1 MNHEY and CDR2 SMNVEV (reference sequence). The CDR3 nucleotides are TGTGCCACGACGGGGGGCGCACCCTACGAGCAGTACTTC. Residues: CATTGGAPYEQYF.

The sample holds a few counts of this clonotype. The chain couples TRBV18 to TRBJ2-1; D is perhaps TRBD2 (6 bases). The V and J ends lost 6 bases and 2 bases respectively, with 17 bases between them. The length of the CDR3 is 16 residues. Germline-derived CDR1 and CDR2 are KGHSH and LQKENI. CDR3 sequence: CASSLAGQGTYNEQFF. The CDR3 DNA follows: TGTGCCAGCTCCCTGGCGGGGCAGGGTACCTACAATGAGCAGTTCTTC.

This clonotype has only a few counts. This sequence joins TRBV4-3 and TRBJ2-3; 11 nucleotides agree with TRBD2. J gave up 5 bases and V 1 base, and 5 bases lay outside the gene matches. Germline V CDR1 and CDR2: LGHNA, YSLEER. The CDR3 extends over 16 amino acids. The DNA of the CDR3 is TGCGCCAGCAGCCAAGCGACTAGCGGGGTCCTAGATACGCAGTATTTT. Its translation is CASSQATSGVLDTQYF.

The chain combines TRBV5-1 with TRBJ2-3; TRBD2 is a possible D gene (6 bases). The germline CDR1 and CDR2 sequences are SGHRS and YFSETQ. This CDR3 has 15 residues. V was trimmed by 4 bases and J by 1 base, leaving 13 bases between them. The CDR3 sequence is CASSPGTLRTDTQYF. The DNA of the CDR3 is TGCGCCAGCAGCCCGGGGACTCTTCGCACAGATACGCAGTATTTT.

This clonotype was picked up a small number of times. The chain has TRBV9 and TRBJ2-1; 8 positions agree with TRBD2. J lost 4 bases, V lost 4 bases, and 10 bases had no gene match. Germline CDR1 SGDLS, CDR2 YYNGEE. This CDR3 comprises 16 residues. The CDR3, as DNA: TGTGCCAGCAGCCCTACTCGGGGGGGGACATACAATGAGCAGTTCTTC. This encodes CASSPTRGGTYNEQFF.

This clonotype was counted between two and nine times. The rearrangement links TRBV15 to TRBJ2-7; 8 nucleotides agree with TRBD1. V lost 0 bases, J lost 0 bases, and 1 base stayed unmatched. The CDR3 consists of 15 residues. Per the germline V gene, CDR1 is LNHNV and CDR2 is YYDKDF (reference sequence). CDR3 nucleotide sequence: TGTGCCACCAGCAGAGAACAGGGGGTCTCCTACGAGCAGTACTTC. It encodes CATSREQGVSYEQYF.

This clonotype was seen a handful of times. The chain joins TRBV27 to TRBJ1-1; weak D call: TRBD1 (5 bases). Trimming took 5 bases from V and 0 from J, leaving 13 bases between them. The length of the CDR3 is 15 residues. Germline V gives CDR1 MNHEY, CDR2 SMNVEV (reference sequence). The CDR3 DNA reads TGTGCCAGCAGTGGCCGCCAGGGCTTGAACACTGAAGCTTTCTTT. It codes for CASSGRQGLNTEAFF.

The rearrangement joins TRBV27 to TRBJ2-5; D is unresolved. CDR1 and CDR2 (germline): MNHEY, SMNVEV (reference sequence). The CDR3 loop spans 12 amino acids. Trimming removed 7 bases at V and 4 bases at J, with 10 bases between. CDR3 nucleotide sequence: TGTGCCAGCAAATCCATGGCAGAGACCCAGTACTTC. Residues: CASKSMAETQYF.

At least ten counts were recorded for this clonotype. The J gene is TRBJ1-2, the V gene TRBV20-1; TRBD1 matches 10 bases. J was trimmed by 4 bases and V by 5 bases; bases with no gene match: 1. In germline, CDR1 is DFQATT, CDR2 SNEGSKA (reference sequence). The CDR3 has 12 amino acids. CDR3 nucleotide sequence: TGCAGTGCTGGGGACAGGGGCTATGGCTACACCTTC. This encodes CSAGDRGYGYTF.

The rearrangement joins TRBV2 to TRBJ2-7; D perhaps matches TRBD2 (6 bases). Per the germline V gene, CDR1 is SNHLY and CDR2 is FYNNEI. The V gene lost 7 bases and the J gene lost 3 bases, with 16 bases spanning the gap. The CDR3 is made up of 14 amino acids. CDR3 loop: CASNKEGRNYEQYF. The CDR3 DNA is TGTGCCAGCAACAAGGAGGGTCGGAACTACGAGCAGTACTTC. Full variable domain (outside the CDR3, taken from reference TRBV2 and TRBJ2-7): EPEVTQTPSHQVTQMGQEVILRCVPISNHLYFYWYRQILGQKVEFLVSFYNNEISEKSEIFDDQFSVERPDGSNFTLKIRSTKLEDSAMYFCASNKEGRNYEQYFGPGTRLTVT.

The chain recombines TRBV7-9 with TRBJ1-1; unclear D gene. This CDR3 comprises 15 residues. The V and J ends lost 5 bases and 5 bases respectively, with 18 bases between them. The germline gives CDR1 SEHNR, CDR2 FQNEAQ (reference sequence). CDR3 residues: CASSTIRGGRTEAFF. The CDR3 region has the DNA TGTGCCAGCAGCACCATACGCGGAGGGAGGACTGAAGCTTTCTTT.

The V and J genes are TRBV4-3 and TRBJ2-7; D remains ambiguous. CDR1 LGHNA and CDR2 YSLEER come from the germline V gene. CDR3 length: 14 residues. V was cut by 0 bases and J by 3 bases, with 9 bases left in between. CDR3 sequence: CASSQDQSGYEQYF. CDR3 nucleotide sequence: TGCGCCAGCAGCCAAGATCAGTCAGGCTACGAGCAGTACTTC.

This clonotype showed up just a few times. V usage is TRBV29-1 and J usage is TRBJ2-5; 8 bases match TRBD1. This CDR3 spans 12 amino acids. V dropped 6 bases and J dropped 5; count of bases not matched to a gene: 5. In germline, CDR1 is SQVTM, CDR2 ANQGSEA. The CDR3 region has the DNA TGCAGCGTGAGGGACAGGCGTGAGACCCAGTACTTC. Translated, it gives CSVRDRRETQYF.

This clonotype showed up just a few times. The chain uses TRBV28 and TRBJ1-2, with 8 nucleotides matching TRBD1. CDR1 and CDR2 (germline): MDHEN, SYDVKM. V trimming: 4 bases; J trimming: 4 bases; junction bases outside the gene matches: 5. The CDR3 is made up of 14 amino acids. The CDR3 loop is CASSSGGATYGYTF. Here the CDR3 DNA reads TGTGCCAGCAGTTCAGGGGGCGCGACCTATGGCTACACCTTC.

Notes on this clonotype: A read error may account for a junction end that differs from germline. The V call is TRBV4-1, the J call TRBJ1-4; D unclear. The CDR3 contains 15 residues. Germline V gives CDR1 MGHRA, CDR2 YSYEKL. CDR3 protein: CASSLRGGLNEKLVF. DNA of the CDR3: TGCGCCAGCAGCCTCAGAGGAGGGCTTAATGAAAAACTGGTTTTT.

The rearrangement joins TRBV15 to TRBJ2-3; unclear D gene. This CDR3 is 14 amino acids long. Germline V gene sequence: CDR1 LNHNV, CDR2 YYDKDF (reference sequence). Trimming removed 7 bases from V and 0 bases from J, with 11 bases in between. CDR3 sequence: CATKEQKSTDTQYF. Written as DNA, the CDR3 is TGTGCCACCAAGGAACAAAAAAGCACAGATACGCAGTATTTT.